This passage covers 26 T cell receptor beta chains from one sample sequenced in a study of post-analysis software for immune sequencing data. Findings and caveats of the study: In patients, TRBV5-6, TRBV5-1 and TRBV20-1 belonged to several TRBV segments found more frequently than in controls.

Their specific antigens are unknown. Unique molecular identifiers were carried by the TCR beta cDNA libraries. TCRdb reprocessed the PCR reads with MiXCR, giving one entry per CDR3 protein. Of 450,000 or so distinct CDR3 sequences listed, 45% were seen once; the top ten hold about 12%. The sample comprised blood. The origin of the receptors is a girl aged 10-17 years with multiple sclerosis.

CDR3 sequence: CASSRVRGEQYF. The CDR3 nucleotides read TGTGCCAGCAGCAGGGTTCGGGGTGAGCAGTACTTC. The J gene is TRBJ2-5, the V gene TRBV3-1; maybe TRBD2 (5 bases). This CDR3 comprises 12 residues. CDR1 LGHDT and CDR2 YNNKEL come from the germline V gene (reference sequence). With 5 bases removed from V and 11 bases from J, the gap between germline ends came to 15 bases.

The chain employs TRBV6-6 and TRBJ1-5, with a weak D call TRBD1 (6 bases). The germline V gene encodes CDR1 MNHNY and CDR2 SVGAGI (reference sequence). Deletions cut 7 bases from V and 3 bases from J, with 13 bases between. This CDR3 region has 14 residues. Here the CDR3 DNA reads TGTGCCAGCAATCGCCGGGGGCTCAATCAGCCCCAGCATTTT. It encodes CASNRRGLNQPQHF.

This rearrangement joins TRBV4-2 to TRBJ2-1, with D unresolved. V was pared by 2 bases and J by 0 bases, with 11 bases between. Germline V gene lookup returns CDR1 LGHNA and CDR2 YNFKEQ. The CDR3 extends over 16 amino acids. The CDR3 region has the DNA TGTGCCAGCAGCCAATCTGCGGAAGCCTCCTACAATGAGCAGTTCTTC. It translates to CASSQSAEASYNEQFF.

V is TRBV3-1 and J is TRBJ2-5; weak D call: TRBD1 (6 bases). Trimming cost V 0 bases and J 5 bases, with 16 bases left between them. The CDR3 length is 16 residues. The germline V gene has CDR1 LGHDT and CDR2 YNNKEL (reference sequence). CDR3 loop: CASSQDLAGATETQYF. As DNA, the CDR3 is TGTGCCAGCAGCCAAGATTTGGCAGGGGCGACGGAGACCCAGTACTTC.

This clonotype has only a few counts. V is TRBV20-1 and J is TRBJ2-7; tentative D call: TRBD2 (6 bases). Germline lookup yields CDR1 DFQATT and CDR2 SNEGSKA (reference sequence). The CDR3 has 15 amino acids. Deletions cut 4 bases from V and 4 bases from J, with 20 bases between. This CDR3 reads CSATSSGTRFYEQYF. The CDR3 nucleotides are TGCAGTGCTACCTCCTCCGGGACTCGCTTTTACGAGCAGTACTTC.

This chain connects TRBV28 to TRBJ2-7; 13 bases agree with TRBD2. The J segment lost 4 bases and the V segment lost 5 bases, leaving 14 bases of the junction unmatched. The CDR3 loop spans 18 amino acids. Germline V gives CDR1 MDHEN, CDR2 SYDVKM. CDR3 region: CASSTPLLAGGSAYEQYF. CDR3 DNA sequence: TGTGCCAGCAGTACCCCTTTACTAGCGGGAGGGAGCGCTTACGAGCAGTACTTC.

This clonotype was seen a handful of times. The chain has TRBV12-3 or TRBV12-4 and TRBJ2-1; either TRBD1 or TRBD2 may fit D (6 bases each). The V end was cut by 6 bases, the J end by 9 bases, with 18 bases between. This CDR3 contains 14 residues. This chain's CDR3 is CASSPFEGGSEQFF. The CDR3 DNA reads TGTGCCAGCAGCCCGTTCGAAGGGGGGAGTGAGCAGTTCTTC.

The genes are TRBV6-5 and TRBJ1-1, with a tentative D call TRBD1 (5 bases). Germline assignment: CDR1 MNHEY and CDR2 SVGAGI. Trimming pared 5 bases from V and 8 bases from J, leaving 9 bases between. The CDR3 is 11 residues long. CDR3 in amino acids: CASSPGREAFF. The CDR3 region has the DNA TGTGCCAGCAGTCCAGGGAGAGAAGCTTTCTTT.

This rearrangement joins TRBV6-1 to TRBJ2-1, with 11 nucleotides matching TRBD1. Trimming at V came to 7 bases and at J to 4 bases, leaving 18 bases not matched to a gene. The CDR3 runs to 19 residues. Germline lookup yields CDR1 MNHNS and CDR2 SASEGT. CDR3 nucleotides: TGTGCCAGCAAATTGAGGACAGGGGGCGTATGGAGGGGGTACAATGAGCAGTTCTTC. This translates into CASKLRTGGVWRGYNEQFF.

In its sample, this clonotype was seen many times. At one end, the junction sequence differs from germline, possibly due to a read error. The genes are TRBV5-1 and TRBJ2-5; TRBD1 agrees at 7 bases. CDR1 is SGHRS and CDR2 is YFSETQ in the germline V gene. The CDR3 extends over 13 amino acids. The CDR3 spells CASSRDSQETQYF. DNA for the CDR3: TGTGCCAGCAGTCGGGACAGCCAAGAGACCCAGTACTTC.

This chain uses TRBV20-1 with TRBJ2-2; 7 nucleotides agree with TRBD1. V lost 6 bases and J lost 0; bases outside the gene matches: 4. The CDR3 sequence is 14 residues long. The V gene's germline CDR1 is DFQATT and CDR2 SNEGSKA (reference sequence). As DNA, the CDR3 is TGCAGTGCACCCGACAGGGCGAACACCGGGGAGCTGTTTTTT. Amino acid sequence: CSAPDRANTGELFF.

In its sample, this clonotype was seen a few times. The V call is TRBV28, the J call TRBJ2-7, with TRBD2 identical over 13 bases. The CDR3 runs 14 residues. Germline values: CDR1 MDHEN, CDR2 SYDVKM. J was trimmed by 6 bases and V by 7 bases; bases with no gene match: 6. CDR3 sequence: CASTWTSGSPEQYF. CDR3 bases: TGTGCCAGCACCTGGACTAGCGGGAGCCCCGAGCAGTACTTC.

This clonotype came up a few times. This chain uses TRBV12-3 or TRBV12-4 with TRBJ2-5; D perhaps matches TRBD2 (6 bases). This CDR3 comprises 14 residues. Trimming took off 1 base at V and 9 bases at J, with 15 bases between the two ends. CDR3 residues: CASSLERRLAAQYF. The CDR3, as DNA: TGTGCCAGCAGTTTAGAGCGGCGGTTAGCGGCCCAGTACTTC.

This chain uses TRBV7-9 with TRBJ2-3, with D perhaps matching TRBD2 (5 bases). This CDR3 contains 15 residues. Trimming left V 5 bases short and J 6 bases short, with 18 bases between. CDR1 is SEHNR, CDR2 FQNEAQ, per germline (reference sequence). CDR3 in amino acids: CASSPARTQSDTQYF. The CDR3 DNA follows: TGTGCCAGCAGCCCAGCCCGGACTCAATCCGATACGCAGTATTTT.

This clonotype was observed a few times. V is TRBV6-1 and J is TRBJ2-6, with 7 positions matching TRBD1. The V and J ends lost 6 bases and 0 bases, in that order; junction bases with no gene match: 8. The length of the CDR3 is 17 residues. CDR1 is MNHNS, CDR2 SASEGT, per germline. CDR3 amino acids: CASRLTGILSGANVLTF. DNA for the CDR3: TGTGCCAGCAGGTTGACAGGGATTCTCTCTGGGGCCAACGTCCTGACTTTC.

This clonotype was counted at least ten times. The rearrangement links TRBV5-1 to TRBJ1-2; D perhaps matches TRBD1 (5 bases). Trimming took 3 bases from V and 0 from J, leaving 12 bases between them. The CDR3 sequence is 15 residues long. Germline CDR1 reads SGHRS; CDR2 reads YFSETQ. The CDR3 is CASSSPGGANYGYTF. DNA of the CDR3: TGCGCCAGCAGCTCACCGGGAGGGGCTAACTATGGCTACACCTTC.

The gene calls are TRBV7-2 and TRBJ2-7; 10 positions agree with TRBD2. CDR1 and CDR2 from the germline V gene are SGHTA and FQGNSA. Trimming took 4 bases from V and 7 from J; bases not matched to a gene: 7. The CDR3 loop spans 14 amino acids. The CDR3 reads CASSSTSGIGEQYF. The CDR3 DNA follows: TGTGCCAGCAGCTCCACTAGCGGGATAGGGGAGCAGTACTTC.

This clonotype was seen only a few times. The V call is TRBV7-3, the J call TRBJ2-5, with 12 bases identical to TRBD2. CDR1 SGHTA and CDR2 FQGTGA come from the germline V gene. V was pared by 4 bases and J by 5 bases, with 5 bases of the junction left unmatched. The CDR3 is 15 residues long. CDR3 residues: CASSWTSGTGETQYF. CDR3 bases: TGTGCCAGCAGCTGGACTAGCGGGACGGGGGAGACCCAGTACTTC.

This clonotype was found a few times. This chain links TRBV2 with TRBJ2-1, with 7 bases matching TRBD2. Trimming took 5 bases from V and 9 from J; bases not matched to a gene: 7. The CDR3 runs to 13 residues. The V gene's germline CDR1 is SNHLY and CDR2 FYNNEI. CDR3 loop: CASSSAPGGEQFF. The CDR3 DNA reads TGTGCCAGCAGTTCCGCTCCGGGGGGTGAGCAGTTCTTC.

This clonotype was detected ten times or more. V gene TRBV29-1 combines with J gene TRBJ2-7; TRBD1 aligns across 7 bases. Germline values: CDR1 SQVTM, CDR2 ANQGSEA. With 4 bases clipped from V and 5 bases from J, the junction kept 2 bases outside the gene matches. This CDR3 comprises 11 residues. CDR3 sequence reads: CSVGRGNEQYF. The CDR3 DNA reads TGCAGCGTTGGCAGGGGGAACGAGCAGTACTTC.

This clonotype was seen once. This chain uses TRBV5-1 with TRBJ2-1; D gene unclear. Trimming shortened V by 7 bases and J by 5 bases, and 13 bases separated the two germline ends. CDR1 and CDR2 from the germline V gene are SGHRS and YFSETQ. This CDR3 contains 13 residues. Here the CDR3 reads CASSLSAHNEQFF. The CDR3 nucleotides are TGCGCCAGCTCCCTTTCTGCACACAATGAGCAGTTCTTC. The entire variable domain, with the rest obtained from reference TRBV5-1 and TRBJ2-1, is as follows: KAGVTQTPRYLIKTRGQQVTLSCSPISGHRSVSWYQQTPGQGLQFLFEYFSETQRNKGNFPGRFSGRQFSNSRSEMNVSTLELGDSALYLCASSLSAHNEQFFGPGTRLTVL.

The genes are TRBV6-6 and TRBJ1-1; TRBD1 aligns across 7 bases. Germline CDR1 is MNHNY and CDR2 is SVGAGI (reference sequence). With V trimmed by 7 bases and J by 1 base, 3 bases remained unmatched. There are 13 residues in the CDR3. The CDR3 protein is CASKTGTNTEAFF. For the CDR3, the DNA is TGTGCCAGCAAGACAGGGACGAACACTGAAGCTTTCTTT.

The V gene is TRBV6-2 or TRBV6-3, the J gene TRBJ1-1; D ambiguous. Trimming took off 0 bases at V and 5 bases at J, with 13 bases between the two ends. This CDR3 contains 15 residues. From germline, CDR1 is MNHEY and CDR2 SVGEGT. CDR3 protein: CASSYSLRPGTEAFF. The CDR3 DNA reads TGTGCCAGCAGTTACTCTTTGAGGCCGGGGACTGAAGCTTTCTTT.

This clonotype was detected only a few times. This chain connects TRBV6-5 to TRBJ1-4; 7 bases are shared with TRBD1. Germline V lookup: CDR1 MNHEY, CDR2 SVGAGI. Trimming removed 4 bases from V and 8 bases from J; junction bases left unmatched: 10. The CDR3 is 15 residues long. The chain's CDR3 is CASSFRGQPGEKLFF. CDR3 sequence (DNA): TGTGCCAGCAGTTTTCGGGGACAGCCCGGCGAAAAACTGTTTTTT.

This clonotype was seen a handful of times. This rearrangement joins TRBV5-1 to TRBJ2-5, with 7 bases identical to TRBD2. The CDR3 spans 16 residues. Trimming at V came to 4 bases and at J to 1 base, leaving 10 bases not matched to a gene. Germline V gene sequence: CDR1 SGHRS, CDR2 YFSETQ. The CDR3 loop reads CASSPTSRVFQETQYF. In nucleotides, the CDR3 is TGCGCCAGCAGCCCGACTAGCAGGGTCTTCCAAGAGACCCAGTACTTC.

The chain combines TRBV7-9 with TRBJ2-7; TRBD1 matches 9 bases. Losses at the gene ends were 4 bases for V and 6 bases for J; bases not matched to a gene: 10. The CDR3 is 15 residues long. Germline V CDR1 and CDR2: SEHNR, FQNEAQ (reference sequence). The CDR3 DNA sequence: TGTGCCAGCAGCTACCCCCGGGACAGGGTCGGCGAGCAGTACTTC. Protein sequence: CASSYPRDRVGEQYF.